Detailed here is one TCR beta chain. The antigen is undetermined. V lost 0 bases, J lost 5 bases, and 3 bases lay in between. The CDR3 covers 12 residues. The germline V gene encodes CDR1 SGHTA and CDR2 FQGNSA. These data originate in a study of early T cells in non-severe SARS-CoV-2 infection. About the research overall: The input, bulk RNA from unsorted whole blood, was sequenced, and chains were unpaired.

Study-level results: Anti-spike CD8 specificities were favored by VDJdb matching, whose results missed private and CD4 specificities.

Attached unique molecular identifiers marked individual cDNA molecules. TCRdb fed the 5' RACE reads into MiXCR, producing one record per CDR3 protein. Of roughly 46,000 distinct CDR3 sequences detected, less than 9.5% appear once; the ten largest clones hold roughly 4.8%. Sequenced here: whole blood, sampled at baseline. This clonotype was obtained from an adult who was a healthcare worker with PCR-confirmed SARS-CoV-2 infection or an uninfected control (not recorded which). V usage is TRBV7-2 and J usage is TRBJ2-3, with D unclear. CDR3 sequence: CASSLALDTQYF. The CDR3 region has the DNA TGTGCCAGCAGCTTAGCGTTAGATACGCAGTATTTT.